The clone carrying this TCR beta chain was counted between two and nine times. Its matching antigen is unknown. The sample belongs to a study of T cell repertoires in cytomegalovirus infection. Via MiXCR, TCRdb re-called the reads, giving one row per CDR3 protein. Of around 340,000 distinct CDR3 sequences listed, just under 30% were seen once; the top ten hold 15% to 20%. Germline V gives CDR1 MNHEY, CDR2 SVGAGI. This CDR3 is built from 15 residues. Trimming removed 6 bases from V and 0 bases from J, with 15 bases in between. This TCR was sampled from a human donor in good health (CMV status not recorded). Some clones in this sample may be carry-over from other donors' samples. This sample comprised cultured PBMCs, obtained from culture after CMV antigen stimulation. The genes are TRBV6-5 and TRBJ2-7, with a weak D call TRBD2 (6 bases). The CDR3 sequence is CASSRNLATSYEQYF. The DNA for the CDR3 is TGTGCCAGCAGCCGGAACCTAGCGACCTCCTACGAGCAGTACTTC.